A selection of T cell receptor beta chains follows, all from one sample in a study of CD8 T cells in ankylosing spondylitis. MiXCR was run by TCRdb on the 5' RACE reads, yielding one entry per CDR3 protein. The table records some 220,000 distinct CDR3 sequences, around 7.9% of them present only once. The sequenced material came from blood, either unsorted or a sorted T cell fraction (not recorded which). The source of these receptors is a male donor with ankylosing spondylitis. CDR3s include the opening cysteine and the closing phenylalanine or tryptophan. D genes are given only for firm matches. Some rows have no size entry. The others give once, few or many, or a class for an expanded clone.

d_gene,j_gene,v_gene,abundance,CDR3aa,CDR3nt
NA,TRBJ1-1,TRBV5-5,few,CASSPLEAGHTEAFF,TGTGCCAGCAGCCCGCTAGAGGCCGGTCACACTGAAGCTTTCTTT
NA,TRBJ2-7,TRBV7-6,NA,CASSLRAGNEQYF,TGTGCCAGCAGCTTAAGGGCAGGAAACGAGCAGTACTTC
TRBD2,TRBJ2-1,TRBV7-9,many,CASSRLAGGRDEQFF,TGTGCCAGCAGCCGACTAGCGGGAGGGCGGGATGAGCAGTTCTTC
TRBD1,TRBJ2-2,TRBV7-9,few,CASSFETGGVTGELFF,TGTGCCAGCAGCTTCGAAACAGGGGGTGTTACCGGGGAGCTGTTTTTT
TRBD1,TRBJ2-2,TRBV25-1,many,CASNQGAGELFF,TGTGCCAGCAACCAGGGGGCCGGGGAGCTGTTTTTT
TRBD2,TRBJ2-7,TRBV7-8,NA,CASSLFGRGYEQYF,TGTGCCAGCAGCTTATTCGGGAGGGGCTACGAGCAGTACTTC
TRBD1,TRBJ1-2,TRBV10-3,many,CAISEPDRGQGYTF,TGTGCCATCAGTGAGCCAGACAGGGGGCAAGGCTACACCTTC
TRBD1,TRBJ2-3,TRBV14,many,CASSQDDTGVADTQYF,TGTGCCAGCAGCCAAGATGACACAGGGGTGGCAGATACGCAGTATTTT
NA,TRBJ2-3,TRBV20-1,few,CSARSGVTDTQYF,TGCAGTGCTAGGAGTGGGGTAACAGATACGCAGTATTTT
TRBD2,TRBJ2-1,TRBV27,few,CASSKGTSGGRNEQFF,TGTGCCAGCAGCAAGGGGACTAGCGGGGGGAGGAATGAGCAGTTCTTC
TRBD2,TRBJ2-7,TRBV20-1,many,CSAYPGTTETWPYEQYF,TGCAGTGCTTACCCCGGGACTACCGAGACTTGGCCCTACGAGCAGTACTTC
NA,TRBJ2-1,TRBV9,many,CASSVFPGGSYNEQFF,TGTGCCAGCAGCGTGTTTCCGGGCGGATCCTACAATGAGCAGTTCTTC
NA,TRBJ2-7,TRBV5-5,few,CASSLEVIYEQYF,TGTGCCAGCAGCTTGGAGGTTATTTACGAGCAGTACTTC
NA,TRBJ2-1,TRBV20-1,many,CSARAGTPYNEQFF,TGCAGTGCTAGGGCGGGAACCCCCTACAATGAGCAGTTCTTC
TRBD1,TRBJ2-5,TRBV5-1,few,CASSWGPRDRDEETQYF,TGCGCCAGCAGCTGGGGCCCCCGGGACAGGGATGAGGAGACCCAGTACTTC
NA,TRBJ2-5,TRBV7-9,many,CASSLGLTYQETQYF,TGTGCCAGCAGCCTCGGGTTGACGTACCAAGAGACCCAGTACTTC
NA,TRBJ2-7,TRBV6-2/TRBV6-3,many,CASSYGRTYEQYF,TGTGCCAGCAGTTACGGGAGAACCTACGAGCAGTACTTC
TRBD1,TRBJ2-7,TRBV29-1,many,CSVVSTGGYEQYF,TGCAGCGTTGTATCGACAGGGGGCTACGAGCAGTACTTC
NA,TRBJ1-6,TRBV2,many,CASRDEKSSYNSPLHF,TGTGCCAGCAGGGACGAGAAGAGCTCCTATAATTCACCCCTCCACTTT
NA,TRBJ1-4,TRBV28,NA,CASSLDLWGEKLFF,TGTGCCAGCAGTCTGGATCTCTGGGGTGAAAAACTGTTTTTT
NA,TRBJ1-5,TRBV15,many,CATSSGSQPQHF,TGTGCCACCAGCAGCGGGAGTCAGCCCCAGCATTTT
NA,TRBJ1-5,TRBV6-6,many,CATPLGGEQPQHF,TGTGCCACCCCGTTGGGGGGGGAACAGCCCCAGCATTTT
TRBD2,TRBJ2-1,TRBV6-2/TRBV6-3,many,CASSYSIMEREVDYNEQFF,TGTGCCAGCAGTTACTCGATAATGGAGCGGGAGGTTGACTACAATGAGCAGTTCTTC
NA,TRBJ1-4,TRBV4-3,many,CASSPDGRTTNEKLFF,TGCGCCAGCAGCCCCGATGGCAGGACAACTAATGAAAAACTGTTTTTT
NA,TRBJ2-7,TRBV6-2/TRBV6-3,many,CATEAWSTVERDEQYF,TGTGCCACCGAAGCCTGGTCGACAGTTGAAAGGGACGAGCAGTACTTC
NA,TRBJ2-7,TRBV4-2,many,CASSQGRVPSYEQYF,TGTGCCAGCAGCCAAGGTAGGGTACCATCCTACGAGCAGTACTTC
NA,TRBJ2-2,TRBV7-2,many,CASSLVIGPGELFF,TGTGCCAGCAGCTTAGTTATTGGTCCCGGGGAGCTGTTTTTT
NA,TRBJ1-6,TRBV27,NA,CASSLQGVNSPLHF,TGTGCCAGCAGTCTCCAGGGAGTGAATTCACCCCTCCACTTT
NA,TRBJ1-4,TRBV4-3,NA,CASSQGTHLNEKLFF,TGCGCCAGCAGCCAAGGGACGCATTTGAATGAAAAACTGTTTTTT
NA,TRBJ2-1,TRBV7-9,many,CASSLAYGPPFNEQFF,TGTGCCAGCAGCTTAGCTTACGGGCCTCCCTTTAATGAGCAGTTCTTC
NA,TRBJ2-7,TRBV12-3/TRBV12-4,many,CASSFSTGSEQYF,TGTGCCAGCAGTTTCAGTACAGGGAGCGAGCAGTACTTC
NA,TRBJ2-3,TRBV7-2,many,CASSLTRGSTDTQYF,TGTGCCAGCAGTCTCACAAGGGGGTCCACAGATACGCAGTATTTT
TRBD1,TRBJ1-2,TRBV24-1,few,CATSDPRDSGYGYTF,TGTGCCACCAGTGACCCTCGGGACAGCGGGTATGGCTACACCTTC
NA,TRBJ2-6,TRBV29-1,many,CSVVDSGANVLTF,TGCAGCGTTGTAGACTCTGGGGCCAACGTCCTGACTTTC
NA,TRBJ2-1,TRBV25-1,many,CASSEPGNEQFF,TGTGCCAGCAGTGAACCGGGCAATGAGCAGTTCTTC
TRBD1,TRBJ2-7,TRBV29-1,many,CSVENRDRDHEQYF,TGCAGCGTTGAGAACCGGGACAGGGACCACGAGCAGTACTTC
TRBD1,TRBJ2-7,TRBV7-2,many,CASSFSGGLAYEQYF,TGTGCCAGCAGCTTCTCAGGGGGCTTGGCCTACGAGCAGTACTTC
NA,TRBJ1-5,TRBV7-9,few,CASSSTTAVSQPQHF,TGTGCCAGCAGCTCTACCACGGCGGTCAGTCAGCCCCAGCATTTT
NA,TRBJ2-1,TRBV18,few,CASSPRAVTSSYNEQFF,TGTGCCAGCTCACCAAGGGCAGTGACAAGCTCCTACAATGAGCAGTTCTTC
TRBD2,TRBJ2-1,TRBV6-2/TRBV6-3,many,CASSLRRSGGAHYNEQFF,TGTGCCAGCAGCCTCCGTAGGAGCGGGGGGGCCCACTACAATGAGCAGTTCTTC
NA,TRBJ1-5,TRBV9,many,CASSVVPHQPQHF,TGTGCCAGCAGCGTAGTTCCGCATCAGCCCCAGCATTTT
TRBD1,TRBJ2-5,TRBV15,many,CATSERDRETQYF,TGTGCCACCAGCGAACGGGACAGAGAGACCCAGTACTTC
TRBD2,TRBJ2-2,TRBV6-2/TRBV6-3,few,CASSLTSGRGNTGELFF,TGTGCCAGCAGTCTTACTAGCGGGAGGGGGAACACCGGGGAGCTGTTTTTT
TRBD1,TRBJ1-1,TRBV6-1,few,CASSQQTGATEAFF,TGTGCCAGCAGTCAACAGACAGGGGCCACTGAAGCTTTCTTT
TRBD2,TRBJ2-1,TRBV4-3,many,CASSQVGGLDEQFF,TGCGCCAGCAGCCAAGTCGGGGGGTTGGATGAGCAGTTCTTC
TRBD2,TRBJ2-1,TRBV5-1,many,CASSLLLAGSHEQFF,TGCGCCAGCAGCTTGTTACTAGCGGGATCTCATGAGCAGTTCTTC
NA,TRBJ1-5,TRBV27,many,CASSLMGENQPQHF,TGTGCCAGCAGTTTAATGGGGGAGAATCAGCCCCAGCATTTT
NA,TRBJ1-2,TRBV5-1,many,CASSLAQNSYGYTF,TGCGCCAGCAGCTTGGCTCAGAATTCCTATGGCTACACCTTC
NA,TRBJ1-1,TRBV6-2/TRBV6-3,many,CASTQTTGHLNTEAFF,TGTGCCAGCACCCAAACGACAGGACACCTGAACACTGAAGCTTTCTTT
NA,TRBJ2-7,TRBV4-2,many,CASSQPGLSIEQYF,TGTGCCAGCAGCCAACCCGGACTTTCTATCGAGCAGTACTTC
TRBD1,TRBJ1-1,TRBV4-2,many,CASSPVGQGNTEAFF,TGTGCCAGCAGCCCCGTGGGACAGGGAAACACTGAAGCTTTCTTT
TRBD2,TRBJ2-7,TRBV7-8,many,CASSLATSGLSYEQYF,TGTGCCAGCAGCTTAGCGACTAGCGGGTTGTCCTACGAGCAGTACTTC
NA,TRBJ2-4,TRBV4-1,many,CASSLHLAQGNIQYF,TGCGCCAGCAGCCTACACCTAGCGCAGGGAAACATTCAGTACTTC